The sequence of this T cell receptor beta chain was determined in a study of T cells in Graves' hyperthyroidism and ophthalmopathy. Germline V gene sequence: CDR1 SGHAT, CDR2 FQNNGV. The junction had 5 bases not matched to a gene; V was cut back by 3 bases and J by 6 bases. The CDR3 runs 14 residues. RNA transcripts provided the source from which TCR beta CDR3 regions were amplified. A first-round RT-PCR of the TCR CDR3 used the HTBI primer set. MiXCR was run by TCRdb on the multiplex PCR reads, yielding one entry per CDR3 protein. In the table there are roughly 500,000 distinct CDR3 sequences, less than 25% of which are singletons.

V gene TRBV11-2 combines with J gene TRBJ2-5, with 9 bases fitting TRBD1. Sequences were obtained from blood. The sequence came from a woman aged 25 to 39 with Graves' ophthalmopathy. CDR3 loop: CASSFTGGVKTQYF. The CDR3 DNA sequence: TGTGCCAGCAGCTTTACAGGGGGCGTGAAGACCCAGTACTTC.